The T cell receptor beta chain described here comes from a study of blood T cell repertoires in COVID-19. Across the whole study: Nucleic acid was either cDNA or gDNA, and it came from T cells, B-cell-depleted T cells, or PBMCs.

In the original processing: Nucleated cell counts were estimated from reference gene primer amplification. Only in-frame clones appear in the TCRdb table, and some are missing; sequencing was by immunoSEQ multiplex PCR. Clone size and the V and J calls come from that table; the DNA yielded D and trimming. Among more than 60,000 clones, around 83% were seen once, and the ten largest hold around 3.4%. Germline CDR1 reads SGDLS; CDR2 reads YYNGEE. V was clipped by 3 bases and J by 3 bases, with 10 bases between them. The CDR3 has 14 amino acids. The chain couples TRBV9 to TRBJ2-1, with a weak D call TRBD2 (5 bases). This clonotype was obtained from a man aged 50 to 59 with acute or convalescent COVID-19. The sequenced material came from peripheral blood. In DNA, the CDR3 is TGTGCCAGCAGCGCCGGGAATGACTACAATGAGCAGTTCTTC. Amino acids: CASSAGNDYNEQFF.